Listed below are T cell receptor beta chains from one sample, sequenced in a study of Ad26.COV2.S vaccination and SARS-CoV-2 variants. TCRdb's copy holds only in-frame clones and misses some; the assay was immunoSEQ multiplex PCR. The sample lists over 350,000 clones; approximately 91% were seen once. The source was peripheral blood, collected in a trial of Ad26.COV2.S vaccine versus placebo. The source of these receptors is a person aged 18 to 59 who received the Ad26.COV2.S COVID-19 vaccine or a placebo. CDR3s include the opening cysteine and the closing phenylalanine or tryptophan. D genes are given only for firm matches. A clone size is listed for some rows: how often the clone was seen (once, few, many), or a class if it is expanded.

j_call,d_call,v_call,clone_size,cdr3_nt,cdr3_aa
TRBJ1-1,-,TRBV7-9,-,TGTGCCAGCAGCCGCCCCTCGGGGACTGAAGCTTTCTTT,CASSRPSGTEAFF
TRBJ2-5,-,TRBV5-1,-,TGCGCCAGCAGCTTAACGGTACAAGAGACCCAGTACTTC,CASSLTVQETQYF
TRBJ2-7,-,TRBV10-1,once,TGCGCCAGCAGTGAAGATCCCTCCTACGAGCAGTACTTC,CASSEDPSYEQYF
TRBJ1-1,-,TRBV19,-,TGTGCCAGTAGTATTCAAGGGGTGGGCACTGAAGCTTTCTTT,CASSIQGVGTEAFF
TRBJ1-1,-,TRBV5-6,-,TGTGCCAGCAGCTTGCAGGGGAGGACTGAAGCTTTCTTT,CASSLQGRTEAFF
TRBJ1-4,-,TRBV7-9,-,TGTGCCAGCAGCTTAAGTTCAGGGCTGGCAACTAATGAAAAACTGTTTTTT,CASSLSSGLATNEKLFF
TRBJ1-1,TRBD1,TRBV2,-,TGTGCCAGCAGTGGACAGGGACTCAACACTGAAGCTTTCTTT,CASSGQGLNTEAFF
TRBJ1-5,-,TRBV7-8,-,TGTGCCAGCAGCTCCGAAAGGAGACTGATTGGTCAGCCCCAGCATTTT,CASSSERRLIGQPQHF
TRBJ1-2,-,TRBV15,-,TGTGCCACCAGCAGAACCCCAGGGGAAGGCTACACCTTC,CATSRTPGEGYTF
TRBJ2-3,-,TRBV5-1,-,TGCGCCAGCAGCTTTTGGAGGGCCGGTGGGAGTACTACAGATACGCAGTATTTT,CASSFWRAGGSTTDTQYF
TRBJ1-6,-,TRBV3-1/TRBV3-2,few,TGTGCCAGCAGCCAAGGTTCACCCCTCCACTTT,CASSQGSPLHF
TRBJ1-6,TRBD1,TRBV27,-,TGTGCCAGCAGTTCCTCTCGACAGGGAAATAATTCACCCCTCCACTTT,CASSSSRQGNNSPLHF
TRBJ1-1,-,TRBV12-5,once,TGTGCTAGTGGTTTTGGACAGATGAACACTGAAGCTTTCTTT,CASGFGQMNTEAFF
TRBJ2-5,TRBD2,TRBV7-9,-,TGTGCCATTGGACTAGCGGGGGGAGAGACCCAGTACTTC,CAIGLAGGETQYF
TRBJ2-7,-,TRBV6-5,-,TGTGCCAGCAGTTACTCTCGACCCTCGAGCTACGAGCAGTACTTC,CASSYSRPSSYEQYF
TRBJ2-7,-,TRBV6-6,once,TGTGCCAGCAGGGACAGTACCTACGAGCAGTACTTC,CASRDSTYEQYF
TRBJ1-1,TRBD1,TRBV5-1,-,TGCGCCAGCAGCGTAGGGGACAGTGGGGGCACTGAAGCTTTCTTT,CASSVGDSGGTEAFF
TRBJ2-7,-,TRBV5-1,-,TGCGCCAGCAGCTTGACCCCCCAAGAATACGAGCAGTACTTC,CASSLTPQEYEQYF
TRBJ2-5,-,TRBV3-1/TRBV3-2,-,TGTGCCAGCAGCCATGGCAGGGGAGAGACCCAGTACTTC,CASSHGRGETQYF
TRBJ1-5,-,TRBV6-5,-,TGTGCCAGCAGTTACTCAGGGGGGATTAATCAGCCCCAGCATTTT,CASSYSGGINQPQHF
TRBJ1-2,-,TRBV7-9,-,TGTGCCAGCAGCTTACCCGAACGCTATGGCTACACCTTC,CASSLPERYGYTF
TRBJ1-6,-,TRBV10-3,-,TGTGCCATCAGTGAAGACCCAAATTCACCCCTCCACTTT,CAISEDPNSPLHF
TRBJ1-5,-,TRBV5-5,few,TGTGCCAGCAGCATTACAGGGAGCTCAAATCAGCCCCAGCATTTT,CASSITGSSNQPQHF
TRBJ1-2,-,TRBV25-1,once,TGTGCCAGCAGTGAAAGGGGAGGGGATGGCTACACCTTC,CASSERGGDGYTF
TRBJ1-1,-,TRBV4-1,-,TGCGCCAGCAGCCAGGGTTCTGGGCTCCTAAGGAACACTGAAGCTTTCTTT,CASSQGSGLLRNTEAFF
TRBJ1-6,-,TRBV3-1/TRBV3-2,-,TGTGCCAGCAGCCCCAGACCCAATAATTCACCCCTCCACTTT,CASSPRPNNSPLHF
TRBJ1-2,-,TRBV7-2,-,TGTGCCAGCAGCTTAGTGTTCAGTCTCAACTATGGCTACACCTTC,CASSLVFSLNYGYTF
TRBJ2-3,TRBD2,TRBV5-1,-,TGCGCCAGCAGCTTTTCGACTAGCGACACAGATACGCAGTATTTT,CASSFSTSDTDTQYF
TRBJ2-2,-,TRBV2,-,TGTGCCAGCAGTGAACAGGGCGGGGTCGGGGAGCTGTTTTTT,CASSEQGGVGELFF
TRBJ1-1,-,TRBV3-1/TRBV3-2,-,TGTGCCAGCAGCCGGGGGCTGGAAGCTTTCTTT,CASSRGLEAFF
TRBJ2-5,-,TRBV11-2,-,TGTGCCAGCAGCGAGGGGTCCGAAGAGACCCAGTACTTC,CASSEGSEETQYF
TRBJ2-7,TRBD1,TRBV10-3,-,TGTGCCATCACCGAGGGACAGGGCCCTTACGAGCAGTACTTC,CAITEGQGPYEQYF
TRBJ1-2,-,TRBV2,-,TGTGCCAGCAGTGAGGGCCGTGAATCTAACTATGGCTACACCTTC,CASSEGRESNYGYTF
TRBJ2-1,-,TRBV7-9,-,TGTGCCAGCAGCCCACCAGGGACGGCGGGCGATGAGCAGTTCTTC,CASSPPGTAGDEQFF
TRBJ2-7,TRBD1,TRBV6-2/TRBV6-3,-,TGTGCCAGCAGTTATGGACAGGGCACCTACGAGCAGTACTTC,CASSYGQGTYEQYF
TRBJ1-3,-,TRBV6-2/TRBV6-3,-,TGTGCCAGCAGTTACTCTCGATACTCTGGAAACACCATATATTTT,CASSYSRYSGNTIYF
TRBJ1-6,TRBD1,TRBV6-5,-,TGTGCCAGCAGCGGGACAGTATATAATTCACCCCTCCACTTT,CASSGTVYNSPLHF
TRBJ1-1,TRBD1,TRBV2,-,TGTGCCAGCAGTGATCAGGACAGGATGAACACTGAAGCTTTCTTT,CASSDQDRMNTEAFF
TRBJ2-7,-,TRBV7-2,-,TGTGCCAGCAGCTTAGCGGGGGGCACCTACGAGCAGTACTTC,CASSLAGGTYEQYF
TRBJ2-2,-,TRBV3-1/TRBV3-2,-,TGTGCCAGTTCGAACACCGGGGAGCTGTTTTTT,CASSNTGELFF
TRBJ2-7,-,TRBV6-6,once,TGTGCCAGCAGTTCTCCCGAGGGGGCCTACGAGCAGTACTTC,CASSSPEGAYEQYF
TRBJ1-2,TRBD1,TRBV10-3,-,TGTGCCATCAGCTCACCCACAGGGGCATTCAGCGGCTACACCTTC,CAISSPTGAFSGYTF
TRBJ1-2,TRBD1,TRBV11-2,-,TGTGCCAGCAGCCCTAGGGTGGACAGGGCGCCCTTTGATAACTATGGCTACACCTTC,CASSPRVDRAPFDNYGYTF
TRBJ2-7,TRBD2,TRBV12-3/TRBV12-4,-,TGTGCCAGCAGCAACCCGGGACTAGACGTCTTC,CASSNPGLDVF
TRBJ2-1,TRBD1,TRBV29-1,-,TGCAGCGTTGGCTGGACAGGGGCCTACAATGAGCAGTTCTTC,CSVGWTGAYNEQFF
TRBJ1-3,-,TRBV29-1,-,TGCAGTGTTACCAGCTCTGGAAACACCATATATTTT,CSVTSSGNTIYF
TRBJ1-1,-,TRBV9,-,TGTGCCAGCAGTCAGGGGCCTTCAATGAGAGCTTTCTTT,CASSQGPSMRAFF
TRBJ2-3,-,TRBV6-4,-,TGTGCCAGCAGTGAACAAATCTCAGATACGCAGTATTTT,CASSEQISDTQYF
TRBJ2-1,TRBD2,TRBV18,-,TGTGCCAGCTCACCAATGCGGATGTGGCGGGAGGAATACAATGAGCAGTTCTTC,CASSPMRMWREEYNEQFF
TRBJ2-3,-,TRBV5-6,-,TGTGCCAGCAGCTTGATAACGGGGCCCACAGATACGCAGTATTTT,CASSLITGPTDTQYF
TRBJ2-1,-,TRBV21-1,-,TGTGCCAGCAGCAAATATCCAGCGGGGGGGCCCAGCAATGAGCAGTTCTTC,CASSKYPAGGPSNEQFF
TRBJ2-1,-,TRBV29-1,-,TGCAGCGTTGGCCAGATCGCCTACAATGAGCAGTTCTTC,CSVGQIAYNEQFF
TRBJ1-4,-,TRBV5-6,-,TGTGCCAGCAGCGGCAGGGGTGAAAAACTGTTTTTT,CASSGRGEKLFF
TRBJ1-2,TRBD1,TRBV10-3,-,TGTGCCATCAGTGATTACAGGGGAGACTATGGCTACACCTTC,CAISDYRGDYGYTF
TRBJ1-1,TRBD1,TRBV5-1,-,TGCGCCAGCAGCCGTGGGACAGCAATTGTAAACCTGAACACTGAAGCTTTCTTT,CASSRGTAIVNLNTEAFF